This is a list of T cell receptor beta chains from one sample in a study of PD-L1 blockade in urothelial cancer. TCRdb's table, derived via immunoSEQ multiplex PCR, lists solely in-frame clones and lacks some. Among 20,000 to 30,000 clones listed, 84% were seen once. The material was PBMCs, obtained around atezolizumab (anti-PD-L1) treatment. These receptor sequences come from a man in his 70s with urothelial cancer. CDR3s include the opening cysteine and the closing phenylalanine or tryptophan. A D gene is named only where the DNA matches it firmly. Clone size is shown for a subset of rows, as once, few, many or a class of expanded clone.

V,D,J,size,CDR3,DNA
TRBV15,TRBD2,TRBJ2-3,-,CATSRDRGDVGGRGADTQYF,TGTGCCACCAGCAGAGATCGGGGAGACGTTGGCGGGAGGGGCGCAGATACGCAGTATTTT
TRBV19,TRBD1,TRBJ1-1,-,CASIRPLGTGLNTEAFF,TGTGCCAGTATCCGCCCCCTGGGGACAGGGCTGAACACTGAAGCTTTCTTT
TRBV2,TRBD2,TRBJ2-3,-,CASSELAGVSDTQYF,TGTGCCAGCAGTGAACTAGCGGGAGTATCTGATACGCAGTATTTT
TRBV11-2,-,TRBJ2-1,-,CASSLDQGTFNEQFF,TGTGCCAGCAGCTTAGATCAGGGGACATTCAATGAGCAGTTCTTC
TRBV27,-,TRBJ2-2,-,CATSYSQVTGELFF,TGTGCCACCAGCTACAGCCAGGTGACCGGGGAGCTGTTTTTT
TRBV30,-,TRBJ1-1,-,CAWSGANSGNTEAFF,TGTGCCTGGAGTGGGGCCAACAGCGGAAACACTGAAGCTTTCTTT
TRBV28,TRBD2,TRBJ2-3,once,CASSSASGIGDTQYF,TGTGCCAGCAGTTCTGCTAGCGGGATAGGGGATACGCAGTATTTT
TRBV6-6,TRBD2,TRBJ2-5,-,CASSYAGEETQYF,TGTGCCAGCAGTTACGCGGGGGAAGAGACCCAGTACTTC
TRBV28,TRBD2,TRBJ2-4,-,CASSLSRLSSGLAGVADIQYF,TGTGCCAGCAGTTTATCCCGCCTTTCCTCCGGCCTAGCGGGAGTGGCGGACATTCAGTACTTC
TRBV5-4,-,TRBJ2-2,-,CASSLAFGIGDTGELFF,TGTGCCAGCAGCTTGGCCTTCGGGATTGGGGACACCGGGGAGCTGTTTTTT
TRBV5-6,TRBD2,TRBJ2-1,few,CASSLGSGNRNEQFF,TGTGCCAGCAGCTTGGGTAGCGGGAATAGGAATGAGCAGTTCTTC
TRBV4-1,-,TRBJ2-1,-,CASSQDPRGGYNEQFF,TGCGCCAGCAGCCAAGATCCCAGGGGCGGCTACAATGAGCAGTTCTTC
TRBV18,TRBD2,TRBJ2-3,-,CASSRTSESFTDTQYF,TGTGCCAGCTCAAGGACTAGCGAGTCTTTCACAGATACGCAGTATTTT
TRBV7-2,-,TRBJ2-5,-,CASSGTAQETQYF,TGTGCCAGCAGCGGCACAGCACAAGAGACCCAGTACTTC
TRBV6-1,TRBD2,TRBJ2-7,-,CASNGGRAYEQYF,TGTGCCAGCAACGGTGGGAGGGCCTACGAGCAGTACTTC
TRBV10-3,TRBD2,TRBJ2-2,-,CATTSGRANTGELFF,TGTGCCACAACTAGCGGGAGGGCGAACACCGGGGAGCTGTTTTTT
TRBV6-1,-,TRBJ2-7,-,CASSELYGPEAVQYF,TGTGCCAGCAGTGAACTGTATGGGCCCGAAGCAGTGCAGTACTTC
TRBV9,TRBD2,TRBJ2-1,few,CASSAPFGTSGSSSYNEQFF,TGTGCCAGCAGCGCCCCGTTTGGGACTAGCGGATCGAGCTCCTACAATGAGCAGTTCTTC
TRBV2,TRBD2,TRBJ2-2,-,CASGGTSINTGELFF,TGTGCCAGCGGAGGGACTAGCATTAACACCGGGGAGCTGTTTTTT
TRBV2,-,TRBJ2-3,-,CASSEVTGWDTQYF,TGTGCCAGCAGTGAGGTTACCGGGTGGGATACGCAGTATTTT
TRBV30,TRBD1,TRBJ2-7,-,CAWRGGLGTGSLYEQYF,TGTGCCTGGAGGGGGGGGTTGGGGACAGGGAGTCTGTACGAGCAGTACTTC
TRBV6-5,-,TRBJ2-7,-,CASSYSTAGLDEQYF,TGTGCCAGCAGTTACTCGACGGCAGGATTAGACGAGCAGTACTTC
TRBV19,-,TRBJ2-6,once,CASSILFSGANVLTF,TGTGCCAGTAGTATACTATTCTCTGGGGCCAACGTCCTGACTTTC
TRBV11-2,-,TRBJ1-2,-,CASSPFYGYTF,TGTGCCAGCAGCCCCTTTTATGGCTACACCTTC
TRBV28,-,TRBJ2-5,-,CASTPDSGSGETQYF,TGTGCCAGCACCCCCGATTCCGGGTCAGGGGAGACCCAGTACTTC
TRBV27,TRBD1,TRBJ1-3,-,CASSFNRDRDRGNTIYF,TGTGCCAGCAGTTTTAACCGGGACAGGGATCGGGGAAACACCATATATTTT
TRBV28,-,TRBJ2-7,-,CASSSGEPYEQYF,TGTGCCAGCTCCTCGGGGGAACCCTACGAGCAGTACTTC
TRBV5-6,TRBD1,TRBJ1-5,-,CASSLDRTGGQPQHF,TGTGCCAGCAGCTTGGATAGGACAGGGGGCCAGCCCCAGCATTTT
TRBV28,-,TRBJ2-7,once,CASSLRGPYEQYF,TGTGCCAGCAGTTTGAGAGGGCCCTACGAGCAGTACTTC
TRBV7-9,TRBD1,TRBJ2-7,-,CASIPGQGGHEQYF,TGTGCCAGCATCCCCGGACAGGGGGGGCACGAGCAGTACTTC